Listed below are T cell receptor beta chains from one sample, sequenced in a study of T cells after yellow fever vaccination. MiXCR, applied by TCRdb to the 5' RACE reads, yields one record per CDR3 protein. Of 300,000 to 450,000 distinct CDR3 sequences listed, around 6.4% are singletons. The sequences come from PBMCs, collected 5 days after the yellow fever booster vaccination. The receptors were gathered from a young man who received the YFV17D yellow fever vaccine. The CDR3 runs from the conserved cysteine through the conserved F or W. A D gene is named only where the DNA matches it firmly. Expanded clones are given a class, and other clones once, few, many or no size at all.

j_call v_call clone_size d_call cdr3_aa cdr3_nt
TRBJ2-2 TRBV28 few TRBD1 CASSLFVGTGGTGELFF TGTGCCAGCAGTCTATTCGTTGGGACAGGGGGCACCGGGGAGCTGTTTTTT
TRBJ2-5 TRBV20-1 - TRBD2 CSAFRGGSETQYF TGCAGTGCATTCCGGGGCGGGAGCGAGACCCAGTACTTC
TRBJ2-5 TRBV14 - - CASSQDIGEPQETQYF TGTGCCAGCAGCCAAGATATTGGGGAGCCCCAAGAGACCCAGTACTTC
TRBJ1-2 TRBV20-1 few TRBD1 CSARVFDRGLGYTF TGCAGTGCTAGAGTGTTTGACAGGGGGCTCGGCTACACCTTC
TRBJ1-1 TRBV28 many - CASSLMGGTEAFF TGTGCCAGCAGTTTAATGGGGGGGACTGAAGCTTTCTTT
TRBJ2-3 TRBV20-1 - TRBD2 CSARVSGGRAADTQYF TGCAGTGCTAGAGTGTCTGGCGGGAGGGCCGCAGATACGCAGTATTTT
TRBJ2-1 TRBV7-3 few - CASSLRPSDAVSYNEQFF TGTGCCAGCAGCTTAAGGCCGAGCGACGCCGTCTCCTACAATGAGCAGTTCTTC
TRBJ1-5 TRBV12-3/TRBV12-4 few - CASRGGQLNQPQHF TGTGCCAGCCGAGGTGGGCAGCTTAATCAGCCCCAGCATTTT
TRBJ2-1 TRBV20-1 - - CSASLRPYEQFF TGCAGTGCTTCCCTCAGGCCCTATGAGCAGTTCTTC
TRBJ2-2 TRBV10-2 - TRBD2 CASSELTSALYTGELFF TGCGCCAGCAGTGAGTTAACTAGCGCCCTCTACACCGGGGAGCTGTTTTTT
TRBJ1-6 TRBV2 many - CASSGKPGAGSPLHF TGTGCCAGCAGCGGAAAACCCGGGGCGGGTTCACCCCTCCACTTT
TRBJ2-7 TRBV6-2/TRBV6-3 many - CASSRGLGPYEQYF TGTGCCAGCAGCCGAGGCCTGGGGCCCTACGAGCAGTACTTC